These 30 T cell receptor beta chains share one sample of origin, sequenced in a study of T-cell reconstitution after alpha-beta-depleted transplantation in children. TCRbeta library preparation incorporated unique molecular identifiers. One entry per CDR3 protein results from TCRdb running MiXCR on the PCR reads. The sample yields over 45,000 distinct CDR3 sequences, 40% to 45% seen once. The source material was PBMCs, mostly from graft donor cells, sampled 360 days after TCRalphabeta/CD19-depleted stem cell transplant. All receptors come from a male patient aged 10 to 17 who had a stem cell transplant for acute lymphoblastic leukemia, so the T cells may come from the graft donor.

Points on this clonotype: Germline is not matched at one junction end, which may reflect a read error. The V gene is TRBV12-3 or TRBV12-4, the J gene TRBJ2-1; TRBD2 aligns across 11 bases. This CDR3 is 14 amino acids long. The chain's CDR3 is CASSLAGGLNEQFF. The CDR3 DNA is TGTGCCAGCAGTCTAGCGGGGGGACTCAATGAGCAGTTCTTC.

There are a few counts of this clonotype. The V and J genes are TRBV12-5 and TRBJ2-1, with 10 bases that match TRBD2. The germline V gene encodes CDR1 LGHNT and CDR2 FRNRAP. CDR3 size: 15 residues. With 6 bases clipped from V and 2 bases from J, the junction kept 4 bases outside the gene matches. The CDR3 DNA reads TGTGCTAGTGGCCTCCTAGCGGGGGCCTACAATGAGCAGTTCTTC. Protein sequence: CASGLLAGAYNEQFF.

This clonotype was picked up a small number of times. The gene calls are TRBV12-3 or TRBV12-4 and TRBJ1-2, with TRBD1 matching 10 bases. J was trimmed by 4 bases and V by 5 bases; bases with no gene match: 7. This CDR3 is built from 15 residues. DNA for the CDR3: TGTGCCAGCAGTGACTTGGGGGACAGGGGCTATGGCTACACCTTC. Translated, it gives CASSDLGDRGYGYTF.

The J gene is TRBJ2-1, the V gene TRBV10-3; TRBD2 is a possible D gene (6 bases). Germline V lookup: CDR1 ENHRY, CDR2 SYGVKD. V gave up 9 bases and J gave up 3 bases, with 18 bases separating them. The CDR3 is 15 residues long. CDR3 DNA: TGTGCCATAGGATCGGGGGAAAAGCACTACAATGAGCAGTTCTTC. As protein: CAIGSGEKHYNEQFF.

The chain links TRBV27 to TRBJ2-2; no clear D. The germline V gene encodes CDR1 MNHEY and CDR2 SMNVEV (reference sequence). The CDR3 contains 13 residues. The V end lost 4 bases, the J end lost 4 bases, and 7 bases lay between the germline ends. The CDR3 is CASSYQATGELFF. The CDR3 nucleotides read TGTGCCAGCAGTTACCAGGCCACCGGGGAGCTGTTTTTT.

This clonotype was recorded a few times. This chain connects TRBV27 to TRBJ1-1; D remains ambiguous. Germline V lookup: CDR1 MNHEY, CDR2 SMNVEV (reference sequence). This CDR3 comprises 13 residues. Trimming pared 0 bases from V and 0 bases from J, leaving 2 bases between. CDR3 nucleotide sequence: TGTGCCAGCAGTTTATCAGTGAACACTGAAGCTTTCTTT. Protein product: CASSLSVNTEAFF.

The chain has TRBV5-1 and TRBJ2-1; D call uncertain. Germline V gene sequence: CDR1 SGHRS, CDR2 YFSETQ. The germline V and J ends were trimmed by 4 bases and 4 bases, with 9 bases remaining between them. The CDR3 has 13 amino acids. The CDR3 here is CASSPEGYNEQFF. CDR3 DNA: TGCGCCAGCAGCCCGGAAGGTTACAATGAGCAGTTCTTC.

The genes are TRBV12-3 or TRBV12-4 and TRBJ1-6; 9 nucleotides match TRBD1. Trimming cost V 6 bases and J 6 bases; bases outside gene matches: 6. The CDR3 sequence is 15 residues long. The CDR3 spells CASRPDRGINSPLHF. As DNA, the CDR3 is TGTGCCAGCAGGCCGGACAGGGGTATTAATTCACCCCTCCACTTT.

The genes are TRBV18 and TRBJ2-1; D may be TRBD1 (6 bases). Germline V gene data show CDR1 as KGHSH and CDR2 as LQKENI. CDR3 length equals 17 residues. The V end was cut by 4 bases, the J end by 5 bases, with 21 bases between. The CDR3 loop reads CASSLFDRLVVHNEQFF. Here the CDR3 DNA reads TGTGCCAGCTCACTTTTCGACAGGTTGGTGGTCCACAATGAGCAGTTCTTC.

Concerning this clonotype: The junction departs from the called germline gene at one end, perhaps through a read error. The gene calls are TRBV5-1 and TRBJ2-5; TRBD1 aligns across 8 bases. The germline gives CDR1 SGHRS, CDR2 YFSETQ. CDR3 size: 14 residues. CDR3 amino acids: CASSLTGQGGTQCF. The CDR3 DNA reads TGCGCCAGCAGCCTTACCGGACAGGGCGGGACCCAGTGCTTC. Combining the CDR3 with reference TRBV5-1 and TRBJ2-5 gives the whole variable domain KAGVTQTPRYLIKTRGQQVTLSCSPISGHRSVSWYQQTPGQGLQFLFEYFSETQRNKGNFPGRFSGRQFSNSRSEMNVSTLELGDSALYLCASSLTGQGGTQCFGPGTRLLVL.

This chain links TRBV27 with TRBJ2-7; either TRBD1 or TRBD2 may fit D (6 bases each). Germline CDR1 and CDR2: MNHEY and SMNVEV (reference sequence). V lost 8 bases and J lost 0, with 11 bases in between. The CDR3 consists of 13 residues. CDR3 protein: CASFGGLSYEQYF. The CDR3 DNA reads as TGTGCCAGCTTCGGGGGCCTCTCCTACGAGCAGTACTTC.

CDR3 in DNA: TGTGCCAGCAGCTACTCTTCGCGGGGGGGCCAAGAGACCCAGTACTTC. It codes for CASSYSSRGGQETQYF. The chain combines TRBV7-8 with TRBJ2-5, with 9 bases that match TRBD2. The CDR3 is 16 residues long. Germline V gives CDR1 SGHVS, CDR2 FQNEAQ. The J segment lost 1 base and the V segment lost 4 bases, leaving 7 bases of the junction unmatched. The variable domain in full, with the rest retrieved from reference TRBV7-8 and TRBJ2-5, is GAGVSQSPRYKVAKRGQDVALRCDPISGHVSLFWYQQALGQGPEFLTYFQNEAQLDKSGLPSDRFFAERPEGSVSTLKIQRTQQEDSAVYLCASSYSSRGGQETQYFGPGTRLLVL.

In DNA form, the CDR3 reads TGTGCCAGCAGCTTCCTACAGGGGAACACTGAAGCTTTCTTT. Encoded protein: CASSFLQGNTEAFF. The chain links TRBV7-9 to TRBJ1-1; tentative D call: TRBD1 (6 bases). CDR1 is SEHNR, CDR2 FQNEAQ, per germline (reference sequence). The germline V and J ends were trimmed by 3 bases and 1 base, with 9 bases remaining between them. The length of the CDR3 is 14 residues.

The rearrangement links TRBV10-3 to TRBJ2-6; no clear D. The CDR3 consists of 15 residues. Trimming removed 6 bases from V and 0 bases from J, with 9 bases in between. The V gene's germline CDR1 is ENHRY and CDR2 SYGVKD. CDR3 sequence: CAISPDYSGANVLTF. Written as DNA, the CDR3 is TGTGCCATCAGCCCCGATTACTCTGGGGCCAACGTCCTGACTTTC.

This clonotype appeared a few times. The chain combines TRBV12-3 or TRBV12-4 with TRBJ2-3; D unresolved. The CDR3 has 15 amino acids. Trimming pared 7 bases from V and 1 base from J, leaving 15 bases between. In DNA, the CDR3 is TGTGCCAGCATTCCTGAACGAAAGGGCACAGATACGCAGTATTTT. Amino acid sequence: CASIPERKGTDTQYF.

The gene calls are TRBV28 and TRBJ2-7; 8 positions agree with TRBD2. From germline, CDR1 is MDHEN and CDR2 SYDVKM. The CDR3 spans 10 residues. The CDR3 DNA is TGTGCTGCGCGGGGGGTCGAGCAGTACTTC. Residues: CAARGVEQYF.

This clonotype appeared many times. V and J are TRBV29-1 and TRBJ2-7, with D unresolved. This CDR3 is built from 11 residues. From germline, CDR1 is SQVTM and CDR2 ANQGSEA. V lost 6 bases, J lost 0 bases, and 6 bases lay in between. CDR3 DNA: TGCAGCGTGGGGAACTCCTACGAGCAGTACTTC. Its translation is CSVGNSYEQYF.

The chain uses TRBV20-1 and TRBJ2-7; D unclear. The CDR3 is 11 residues long. CDR1 and CDR2 (germline): DFQATT, SNEGSKA (reference sequence). V lost 0 bases, J lost 4 bases, and 4 bases lay in between. The CDR3 loop is CSARDFYEQYF. The CDR3 DNA follows: TGCAGTGCTAGAGATTTTTACGAGCAGTACTTC.

A single count supports this clonotype. The gene calls are TRBV6-5 and TRBJ2-5; D possibly corresponds to TRBD1 (7 bases). CDR1 MNHEY and CDR2 SVGAGI come from the germline V gene. The CDR3 totals 12 residues. V gave up 5 bases and J gave up 7 bases, with 11 bases separating them. The CDR3, as DNA: TGTGCCAGCAGTCGACAGGGAGGGACCCAGTACTTC. This translates into CASSRQGGTQYF.

The chain uses TRBV28 and TRBJ2-5; 10 bases align to TRBD2. CDR3 length equals 16 residues. Trimming cost V 7 bases and J 5 bases; bases outside gene matches: 13. CDR1 and CDR2 from the germline V gene are MDHEN and SYDVKM. The CDR3 coding sequence is TGTGCCAGCATCCTCAGGGGTAGCGGGAGGAGCGAGACCCAGTACTTC. Its translation is CASILRGSGRSETQYF. Full variable domain (outside the CDR3, taken from reference TRBV28 and TRBJ2-5): DVKVTQSSRYLVKRTGEKVFLECVQDMDHENMFWYRQDPGLGLRLIYFSYDVKMKEKGDIPEGYSVSREKKERFSLILESASTNQTSMYLCASILRGSGRSETQYFGPGTRLLVL.

The chain combines TRBV20-1 with TRBJ2-1; a possible D gene is TRBD2 (7 bases). The CDR3 is 12 amino acids. The V and J ends lost 8 bases and 7 bases respectively, with 15 bases between them. Germline values: CDR1 DFQATT, CDR2 SNEGSKA (reference sequence). CDR3 loop: CSQLSGTNEQFF. The CDR3 nucleotides are TGCAGTCAATTAAGCGGGACAAATGAGCAGTTCTTC.

The genes are TRBV4-1 and TRBJ2-5; TRBD2 is a possible D gene (5 bases). The CDR3 spans 17 residues. Germline V gene sequence: CDR1 MGHRA, CDR2 YSYEKL. With 4 bases removed from V and 5 bases from J, the gap between germline ends came to 23 bases. For the CDR3, the DNA is TGCGCCAGCAGCCTAGTGGAGGAGGCAGGTCAAGGGGAGACCCAGTACTTC. Residues: CASSLVEEAGQGETQYF.

The genes are TRBV29-1 and TRBJ2-7; 7 nucleotides line up with TRBD2. The V gene's germline CDR1 is SQVTM and CDR2 ANQGSEA. V lost 5 bases, J lost 0 bases, and 1 base stayed unmatched. The CDR3 is 12 amino acids. The CDR3 nucleotides read TGCAGCGTTAGCGGGATCTCCTACGAGCAGTACTTC. Amino acids: CSVSGISYEQYF.

This clonotype was seen a few times. V usage is TRBV28 and J usage is TRBJ2-7; 8 nucleotides line up with TRBD2. The CDR3 is 16 amino acids. V lost 3 bases and J lost 2; bases outside the gene matches: 9. From germline, CDR1 is MDHEN and CDR2 SYDVKM. CDR3 nucleotides: TGTGCCAGCAGTTTGCCGAGCGGGAGTTTTCCCTACGAGCAGTACTTC. This sequence encodes CASSLPSGSFPYEQYF.

The chain employs TRBV28 and TRBJ1-1; D not certain. CDR3 size: 14 residues. V lost 2 bases and J lost 3, with 10 bases in between. From germline, CDR1 is MDHEN and CDR2 SYDVKM. In nucleotides, the CDR3 is TGTGCCAGCAGTTTACTCGGGCCGGACACTGAAGCTTTCTTT. It encodes CASSLLGPDTEAFF.

This clonotype was counted a few times. This chain links TRBV12-3 or TRBV12-4 with TRBJ2-1; maybe TRBD1 (6 bases). The CDR3 loop spans 11 amino acids. Trimming removed 4 bases from V and 9 bases from J, with 7 bases in between. The CDR3 sequence: CASSWGPEQFF. The CDR3 bases are TGTGCCAGCAGTTGGGGGCCTGAGCAGTTCTTC.

Only a few counts were recorded for this clonotype. The chain employs TRBV5-1 and TRBJ2-2; D unresolved. The CDR3 contains 15 residues. V lost 4 bases and J 1 base, leaving 11 bases between the germline ends. The V gene's germline CDR1 is SGHRS and CDR2 YFSETQ. For the CDR3, the DNA is TGCGCCAGCAGCATCTATAACCGGAACACCGGGGAGCTGTTTTTT. The encoded protein is CASSIYNRNTGELFF.

The chain couples TRBV5-1 to TRBJ2-5; D unclear. This CDR3 has 14 residues. The germline V gene has CDR1 SGHRS and CDR2 YFSETQ. V shed 1 base and J shed 0 bases, with 7 bases lying between them. CDR3 coding DNA: TGCGCCAGCAGCTTGATGGCAGACCAAGAGACCCAGTACTTC. It yields the protein CASSLMADQETQYF.

This clonotype was seen a single time. A clone one base away is much larger, so this may be a read error. This chain uses TRBV29-1 with TRBJ2-4; D may be TRBD1 (6 bases). Trimming shortened V by 5 bases and J by 4 bases, and 9 bases separated the two germline ends. Germline CDR1 and CDR2: SQVTM and ANQGSEA. This CDR3 is built from 12 residues. The CDR3 DNA is TGCAGCGTTCTCGGACAGAAAAACATTCAGTACTTC. It specifies CSVLGQKNIQYF.

The chain is built from TRBV7-3 and TRBJ2-1; the match to TRBD2 covers 12 bases. CDR3 length: 15 amino acids. Germline V gives CDR1 SGHTA, CDR2 FQGTGA. Trimming at V came to 5 bases and at J to 5 bases, leaving 4 bases not matched to a gene. This CDR3 is CASSPRLAGDNEQFF. The CDR3 nucleotides are TGTGCCAGCAGCCCCCGACTAGCGGGAGACAATGAGCAGTTCTTC. Supplemented by reference TRBV7-3 and TRBJ2-1, the full variable domain reads GAGVSQTPSNKVTEKGKYVELRCDPISGHTALYWYRQSLGQGPEFLIYFQGTGAADDSGLPNDRFFAVRPEGSVSTLKIQRTERGDSAVYLCASSPRLAGDNEQFFGPGTRLTVL.